What follows is one T cell receptor (beta chain) and its context. This record comes from a study of shared clonotypes between healthy human individuals. The table came from immunoSEQ multiplex PCR; TCRdb's copy has only in-frame clones and leaves some out. The repertoire holds 1,100,000 or so clones, around three quarters seen once, with roughly 0.56% in the top ten. V was pared by 3 bases and J by 5 bases, with 4 bases of the junction left unmatched. Germline CDR1 and CDR2: SNHLY and FYNNEI. The CDR3 is made up of 15 amino acids. The rearrangement links TRBV2 to TRBJ1-5; 10 bases are shared with TRBD1. The specimen was memory CD4+ T cells from PBMCs. Sample subset: CD45RA-negative fraction. This sequence originates from a man between 18 and 29 years old in good health. Some clones in this sample may be carry-over from other donors' samples. This chain's CDR3 is CASSDGTGEHQPQHF. The DNA for the CDR3 is TGTGCCAGCAGTGACGGGACAGGGGAACATCAGCCCCAGCATTTT.